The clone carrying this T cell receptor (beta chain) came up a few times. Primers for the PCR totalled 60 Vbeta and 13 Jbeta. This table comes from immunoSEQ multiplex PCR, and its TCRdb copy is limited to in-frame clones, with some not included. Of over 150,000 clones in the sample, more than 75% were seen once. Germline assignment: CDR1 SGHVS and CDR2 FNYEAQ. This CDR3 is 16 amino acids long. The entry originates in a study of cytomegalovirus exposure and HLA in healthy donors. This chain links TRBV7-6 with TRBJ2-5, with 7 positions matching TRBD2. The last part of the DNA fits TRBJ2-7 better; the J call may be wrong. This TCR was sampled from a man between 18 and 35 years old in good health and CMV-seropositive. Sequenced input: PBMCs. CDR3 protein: CASSLEAGGGTYEQYF. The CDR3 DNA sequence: TGTGCCAGCAGCTTAGAAGCAGGCGGGGGAACCTACGAGCAGTACTTC.